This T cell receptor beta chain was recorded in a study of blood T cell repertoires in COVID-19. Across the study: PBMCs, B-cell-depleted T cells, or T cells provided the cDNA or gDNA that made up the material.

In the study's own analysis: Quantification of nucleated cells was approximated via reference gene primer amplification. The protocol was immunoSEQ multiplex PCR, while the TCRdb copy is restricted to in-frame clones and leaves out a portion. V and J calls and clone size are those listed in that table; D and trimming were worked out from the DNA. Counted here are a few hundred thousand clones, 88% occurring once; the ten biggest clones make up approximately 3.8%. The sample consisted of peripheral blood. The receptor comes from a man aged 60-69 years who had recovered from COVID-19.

CDR3 loop: CASSPRQGATLGETQYF. The CDR3 bases are TGTGCCAGCAGCCCACGACAGGGGGCGACCCTGGGCGAGACCCAGTACTTC. V is TRBV7-8 and J is TRBJ2-5, with 10 bases fitting TRBD1. This CDR3 has 17 residues. The germline V gene encodes CDR1 SGHVS and CDR2 FQNEAQ. The V gene end was trimmed by 5 bases and the J gene end by 5 bases; junction bases not matched to a gene: 14.